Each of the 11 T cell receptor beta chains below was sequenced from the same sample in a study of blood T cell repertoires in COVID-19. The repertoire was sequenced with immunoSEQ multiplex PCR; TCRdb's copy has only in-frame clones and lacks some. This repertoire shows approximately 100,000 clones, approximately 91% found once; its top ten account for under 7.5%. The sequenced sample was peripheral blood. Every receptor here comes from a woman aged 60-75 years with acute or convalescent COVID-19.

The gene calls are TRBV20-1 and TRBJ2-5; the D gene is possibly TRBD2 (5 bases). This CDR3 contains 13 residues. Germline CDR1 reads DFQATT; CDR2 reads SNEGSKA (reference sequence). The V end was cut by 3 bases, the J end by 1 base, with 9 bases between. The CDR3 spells CSASFAGQETQYF. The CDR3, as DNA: TGCAGTGCTAGTTTTGCGGGCCAAGAGACCCAGTACTTC.

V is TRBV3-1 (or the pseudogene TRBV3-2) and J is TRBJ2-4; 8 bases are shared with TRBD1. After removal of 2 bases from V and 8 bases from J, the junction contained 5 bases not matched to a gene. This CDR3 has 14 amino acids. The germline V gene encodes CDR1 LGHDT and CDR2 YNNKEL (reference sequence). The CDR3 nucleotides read TGTGCCAGCAGCCAACCGGACAGGGAGGACATTCAGTACTTC. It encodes CASSQPDREDIQYF.

The CDR3: CASSSQSAGNTIYF. The DNA for the CDR3 is TGTGCCAGTAGTTCTCAGAGCGCTGGAAACACCATATATTTT. V and J are TRBV19 and TRBJ1-3, with no clear D. V gave up 5 bases and J gave up 2 bases, with 10 bases separating them. The CDR3 length is 14 residues. CDR1 and CDR2 (germline): LNHDA, SQIVND (reference sequence).

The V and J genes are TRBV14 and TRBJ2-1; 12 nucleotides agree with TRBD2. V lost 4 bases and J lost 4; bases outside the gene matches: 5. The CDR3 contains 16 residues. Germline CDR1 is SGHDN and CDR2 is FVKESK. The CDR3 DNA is TGTGCCAGCAGCCCAGTGACTAGCGGGAGTTACAATGAGCAGTTCTTC. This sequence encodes CASSPVTSGSYNEQFF.

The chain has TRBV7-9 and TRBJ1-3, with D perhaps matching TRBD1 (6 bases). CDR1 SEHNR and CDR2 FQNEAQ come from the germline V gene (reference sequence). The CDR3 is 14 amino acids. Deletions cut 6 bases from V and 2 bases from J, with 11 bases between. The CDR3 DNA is TGTGCCAGCAGTCGACAGGATCCTGGAAACACCATATATTTT. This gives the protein CASSRQDPGNTIYF. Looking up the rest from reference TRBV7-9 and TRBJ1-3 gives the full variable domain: DTGVSQNPRHKITKRGQNVTFRCDPISEHNRLYWYRQTLGQGPEFLTYFQNEAQLEKSRLLSDRFSAERPKGSFSTLEIQRTEQGDSAMYLCASSRQDPGNTIYFGEGSWLTVV.

DNA of the CDR3: TGTGCCAGCAGCCCTGTGGACAGCCTAATGAGGGTGAAAGGGGAGCTGTTTTTT. Translated, it gives CASSPVDSLMRVKGELFF. The chain carries TRBV28 and TRBJ2-2, with D maybe TRBD1 (6 bases). The V gene lost 6 bases and the J gene lost 8 bases, with 28 bases spanning the gap. There are 18 residues in the CDR3. In germline, CDR1 is MDHEN, CDR2 SYDVKM.

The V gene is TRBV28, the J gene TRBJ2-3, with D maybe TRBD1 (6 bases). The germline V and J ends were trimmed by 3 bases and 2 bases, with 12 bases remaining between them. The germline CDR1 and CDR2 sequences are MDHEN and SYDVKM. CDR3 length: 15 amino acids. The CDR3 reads CASSLGQGFTDTQYF. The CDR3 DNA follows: TGTGCCAGCAGTTTGGGACAAGGATTCACAGATACGCAGTATTTT. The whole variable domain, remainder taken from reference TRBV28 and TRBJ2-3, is DVKVTQSSRYLVKRTGEKVFLECVQDMDHENMFWYRQDPGLGLRLIYFSYDVKMKEKGDIPEGYSVSREKKERFSLILESASTNQTSMYLCASSLGQGFTDTQYFGPGTRLTVL.

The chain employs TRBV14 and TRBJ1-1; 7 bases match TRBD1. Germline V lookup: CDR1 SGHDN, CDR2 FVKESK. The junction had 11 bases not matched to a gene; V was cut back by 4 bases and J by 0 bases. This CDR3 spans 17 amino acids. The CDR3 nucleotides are TGTGCCAGCAGCCTCATCCAGACAGGGCTCCTGAACACTGAAGCTTTCTTT. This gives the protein CASSLIQTGLLNTEAFF. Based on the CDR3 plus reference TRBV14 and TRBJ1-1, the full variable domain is EAGVTQFPSHSVIEKGQTVTLRCDPISGHDNLYWYRRVMGKEIKFLLHFVKESKQDESGMPNNRFLAERTGGTYSTLKVQPAELEDSGVYFCASSLIQTGLLNTEAFFGQGTRLTVV.

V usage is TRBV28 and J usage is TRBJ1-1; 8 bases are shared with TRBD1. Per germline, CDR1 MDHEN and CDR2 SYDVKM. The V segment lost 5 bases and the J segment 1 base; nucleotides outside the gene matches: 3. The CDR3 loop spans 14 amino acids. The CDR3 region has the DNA TGTGCCAGCAGTGTGACAGGGGAGAACACTGAAGCTTTCTTT. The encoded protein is CASSVTGENTEAFF.

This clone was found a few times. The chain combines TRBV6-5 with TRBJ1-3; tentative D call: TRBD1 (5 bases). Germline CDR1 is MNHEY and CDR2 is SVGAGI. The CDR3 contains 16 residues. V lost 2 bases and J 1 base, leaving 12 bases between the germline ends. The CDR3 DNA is TGTGCCAGCAGTTACACCCGGGGGGGGTCTGGAAACACCATATATTTT. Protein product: CASSYTRGGSGNTIYF.

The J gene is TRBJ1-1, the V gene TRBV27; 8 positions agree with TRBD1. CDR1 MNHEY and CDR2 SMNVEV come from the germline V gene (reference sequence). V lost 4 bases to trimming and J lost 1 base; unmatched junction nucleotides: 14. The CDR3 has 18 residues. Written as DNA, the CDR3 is TGTGCCAGCAGTTCGCAACAGGGGGGAGCCCTCGCGAACACTGAAGCTTTCTTT. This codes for CASSSQQGGALANTEAFF.